This is a list of T cell receptor beta chains from one sample in a study of CD8 T cells in Susac syndrome. TCRdb reanalysed the immunoSEQ multiplex PCR reads using MiXCR and keeps one entry per CDR3 protein. The repertoire has about 130,000 distinct CDR3 sequences, around 96% of them found once; the top ten carry more than 0.095%. Source material: CD4+ T cells from PBMCs. These receptors all stem from a human donor in good health. CDR3s include the opening cysteine and the closing phenylalanine or tryptophan. D genes are given only for firm matches. Rows give clone size only sometimes, using once, few, many, or a class for an expanded clone.

v_call	d_call	clone_size	j_call	cdr3_aa	cdr3_nt
TRBV5-1	.	.	TRBJ1-5	CASSLVGGNQPQHF	TGCGCCAGCAGCTTGGTGGGGGGCAATCAGCCCCAGCATTTT
TRBV6-2/TRBV6-3	.	.	TRBJ1-5	CASTLRGNQPQHF	TGTGCCAGCACCCTTAGGGGCAATCAGCCCCAGCATTTT
TRBV19	.	.	TRBJ2-5	CASSPRAHQETQYF	TGTGCCAGTAGTCCACGGGCCCACCAAGAGACCCAGTACTTC
TRBV15	.	.	TRBJ2-7	CATSRDWPPQGYEQYF	TGTGCCACCAGCAGAGATTGGCCACCCCAGGGCTACGAGCAGTACTTC
TRBV18	.	.	TRBJ2-7	CASSPVSDYEQYF	TGTGCCAGCTCACCGGTTTCCGATTACGAGCAGTACTTC
TRBV7-8	.	.	TRBJ1-5	CASSLAGAGWSVQPQHF	TGTGCCAGCAGCTTAGCGGGGGCAGGGTGGTCGGTTCAGCCCCAGCATTTT
TRBV20-1	.	.	TRBJ2-3	CSASGESDTQYF	TGCAGTGCTAGCGGGGAATCAGATACGCAGTATTTT
TRBV29-1	TRBD2	.	TRBJ2-1	CSGLAGGYNEQFF	TGCAGCGGTCTAGCGGGAGGGTACAATGAGCAGTTCTTC
TRBV3-1	.	.	TRBJ1-3	CASTQTNAGNTIYF	TGTGCCAGCACCCAAACCAATGCGGGAAACACCATATATTTT
TRBV29-1	.	once	TRBJ2-1	CSVEKRYRDASYNEQFF	TGCAGCGTTGAAAAGCGGTACCGGGATGCCTCCTACAATGAGCAGTTCTTC
TRBV11-2	.	.	TRBJ2-1	CASSLGTKPPYNEQFF	TGTGCCAGCAGCTTAGGGACCAAACCGCCTTACAATGAGCAGTTCTTC
TRBV3-1	.	.	TRBJ1-1	CASSQATTLGTEAFF	TGTGCCAGCAGCCAAGCGACGACCCTAGGGACTGAAGCTTTCTTT
TRBV7-9	.	.	TRBJ1-5	CASSNTDSNQPQHF	TGTGCCAGCAGCAACACAGATAGCAATCAGCCCCAGCATTTT
TRBV18	TRBD2	.	TRBJ2-5	CASSELAAETQYF	TGTGCCAGCTCAGAACTAGCGGCAGAGACCCAGTACTTC
TRBV24-1	.	.	TRBJ2-7	CATSDWSSYEQYF	TGTGCCACCAGTGATTGGAGTAGCTACGAGCAGTACTTC
TRBV3-1	.	.	TRBJ1-4	CASSQDIAGFATNEKLFF	TGTGCCAGCAGCCAAGATATTGCGGGATTCGCAACTAATGAAAAACTGTTTTTT
TRBV2	.	.	TRBJ1-5	CASKRGAGNQPQHF	TGTGCCAGCAAAAGGGGGGCAGGGAATCAGCCCCAGCATTTT
TRBV28	TRBD2	once	TRBJ2-5	CASSDLGAGGRETQYF	TGTGCCAGCAGTGACTTAGGCGCGGGAGGTCGGGAGACCCAGTACTTC
TRBV28	TRBD1	.	TRBJ1-4	CASSLLGQGVEKLFF	TGTGCCAGCAGTCTCCTGGGACAGGGGGTTGAAAAACTGTTTTTT
TRBV5-1	.	.	TRBJ1-2	CASSPEGHYGYTF	TGCGCCAGCAGCCCGGAGGGCCACTATGGCTACACCTTC
TRBV15	.	.	TRBJ2-2	CATSRREGTGELFF	TGTGCCACCAGCAGACGTGAGGGCACCGGGGAGCTGTTTTTT
TRBV7-6	.	.	TRBJ2-2	CASSLEVKTGELFF	TGTGCCAGCAGCTTAGAAGTCAAAACCGGGGAGCTGTTTTTT
TRBV29-1	TRBD1	.	TRBJ2-2	CSGQTGALAGELFF	TGCAGCGGACAAACAGGGGCTCTGGCCGGGGAGCTGTTTTTT
TRBV7-2	.	.	TRBJ2-3	CASSPQVSRHTDTQYF	TGTGCCAGCAGCCCCCAAGTCAGTAGACACACAGATACGCAGTATTTT
TRBV15	.	.	TRBJ2-1	CATSRLTESFF	TGTGCCACCTCTCGGCTTACTGAGTCGTTCTTC
TRBV5-4	TRBD2	once	TRBJ2-1	CASTTGGAGGGNEQFF	TGTGCCAGCACCACCGGGGGAGCGGGAGGAGGCAATGAGCAGTTCTTC
TRBV5-1	.	.	TRBJ1-1	CASRRGETEAFF	TGCGCCAGCAGGAGGGGGGAGACTGAAGCTTTCTTT
TRBV3-1	TRBD2	.	TRBJ2-1	CASSQESLAGAYNEQFF	TGTGCCAGCAGCCAAGAAAGCCTGGCGGGGGCCTACAATGAGCAGTTCTTC
TRBV7-2	.	.	TRBJ2-7	CASSLSAVRTYEQYF	TGTGCCAGCAGCTTATCCGCAGTAAGAACCTACGAGCAGTACTTC
TRBV2	TRBD1	.	TRBJ1-5	CASSGETGIRNQPQHF	TGTGCCAGCAGTGGCGAGACAGGGATCCGCAATCAGCCCCAGCATTTT
TRBV29-1	TRBD2	.	TRBJ2-5	CSVADKLAGVETQYF	TGCAGCGTTGCGGACAAACTAGCGGGAGTAGAGACCCAGTACTTC
TRBV20-1	.	.	TRBJ2-4	CSANKEAKNIQYF	TGCAGTGCTAACAAGGAAGCCAAAAACATTCAGTACTTC